The 10 T cell receptor beta chains listed next were all sequenced from one sample in a study of Tregs in tolerant kidney transplant recipients. The nonmyeloablative bone marrow transplants came from related graft donors, with transient mixed chimerism. Sequencing was performed with immunoSEQ multiplex PCR; in TCRdb, only in-frame clones are kept and a portion is missing. The sample spans 25,000 to 35,000 clones; the ten largest clones claim less than 2%. The sequencing used CD4+ T cells from blood (PBMCs), collected 24 months after the transplant. These receptors were obtained from a human patient who received a combined kidney and bone marrow transplant. Some T cells may possibly be graft donor cells.

Concerning this clone itself: The read is 3 residues too short to cover the CDR3 end, so that end is filled in from the germline J gene. V is TRBV6-1 and J is TRBJ1-1, with D unresolved. The germline V and J ends were trimmed by 2 bases and 0 bases, with 4 bases remaining between them. CDR1 is MNHNS, CDR2 SASEGT, per germline. The CDR3 spans 13 residues. The CDR3 sequence: CASSETVNTEAFF. Incomplete CDR3 DNA: TGTGCCAGCAGTGAAACGGTGAACACTGAA.

About this clone: The read ends 3 residues before the CDR3 terminus; that terminus is restored from the germline J gene. The rearrangement links TRBV19 to TRBJ1-2; 9 bases match TRBD1. Germline-derived CDR1 and CDR2 are LNHDA and SQIVND (reference sequence). This CDR3 region has 13 residues. The ends lost 10 bases at V and 3 bases at J; junction bases unmatched: 6. CDR3 DNA (partial): TGTGCCACAAGGGACAGGGAGTACTATGGC. It yields the protein CATRDREYYG. The CDR3 in its entirety is CATRDREYYGYTF.

Note on this clone: The DNA ends 3 residues before the CDR3 does, and the rest of the CDR3 is filled in from the germline J gene. The V and J genes are TRBV28 and TRBJ1-6; TRBD1 matches at 8 bases. The germline V gene encodes CDR1 MDHEN and CDR2 SYDVKM. With V trimmed by 6 bases and J by 0 bases, 7 bases remained unmatched. CDR3 length: 17 amino acids. Partial CDR3 DNA: TGTGCCAGCAGCCCAGGGGGCGCGTCCTCCTATAATTCACCC. The encoded protein is CASSPGGASSYNSP. The entire CDR3 protein reads CASSPGGASSYNSPLHF.

As for this clone: The read falls 3 residues short of the CDR3 end, and the missing part is taken from the germline J gene. The chain is built from TRBV10-3 and TRBJ2-3, with D perhaps TRBD2 (5 bases). The CDR3 has 14 residues. Deletions cut 2 bases from V and 0 bases from J, with 6 bases between. Germline lookup yields CDR1 ENHRY and CDR2 SYGVKD. The part of the CDR3 DNA that was read is TGTGCCATCAGTGAGGGCGGGAGCACAGATACG. Protein sequence: CAISEGGSTDT. The CDR3 in full is CAISEGGSTDTQYF.

As for this clone: The missing CDR3 end, 3 residues past where the read stops, is filled in from the germline J gene. This rearrangement joins TRBV19 to TRBJ2-5, with 9 positions matching TRBD2. This CDR3 comprises 13 residues. V trimming: 8 bases; J trimming: 5 bases; junction bases outside the gene matches: 6. CDR1 is LNHDA and CDR2 is SQIVND in the germline V gene (reference sequence). The CDR3 loop is CASSSGILETQYF. The sequenced part of the CDR3 DNA is TGTGCCAGTTCTAGCGGGATTCTGGAGACC.

Concerning this clone itself: The read ends 3 residues shy of where the CDR3 ends; the end is completed using the germline J gene. The rearrangement joins TRBV7-2 to TRBJ2-3; tentatively, D is TRBD1 (6 bases). The CDR3 is made up of 17 amino acids. V shed 0 bases and J shed 5 bases, with 18 bases lying between them. Looked up from germline, CDR1 is SGHTA and CDR2 is FQGNSA. The CDR3 sequence: CASSLARTAGLRDTQYF. The part of the CDR3 DNA that was read is TGTGCCAGCAGCTTAGCCCGGACAGCCGGGCTACGAGATACG.

Worth noting for this clone: The read ends 3 residues early relative to the CDR3; the germline J gene fills the gap. V usage is TRBV11-2 and J usage is TRBJ2-7, with D tentatively TRBD1 (6 bases). Germline V lookup: CDR1 SGHAT, CDR2 FQNNGV. The V end was cut by 3 bases, the J end by 4 bases, with 7 bases between. This CDR3 comprises 12 residues. The CDR3 here is CASSLQGYEQYF. The CDR3 DNA, read in part, is TGTGCCAGCAGCTTGCAGGGGTACGAG.

Comments on this clone: Sequencing ends 3 residues short of the CDR3 end; the germline J gene provides the rest. This chain joins TRBV30 and TRBJ2-5; possible D gene TRBD2, 6 bases. This CDR3 has 14 residues. With 2 bases removed from V and 4 bases from J, the gap between germline ends came to 14 bases. CDR1 and CDR2 (germline): GTSNPN, SVGIG (reference sequence). The sequenced part of the CDR3 DNA is TGTGCCTGGAGTCGGGGGACTGCATCAGAGACC. This codes for CAWSRGTASET. The whole CDR3 protein is CAWSRGTASETQYF. The full variable domain, with the rest looked up from reference TRBV30 and TRBJ2-5, is SQTIHQWPATLVQPVGSPLSLECTVEGTSNPNLYWYRQAAGRGLQLLFYSVGIGQISSEVPQNLSASRPQDRQFILSSKKLLLSDSGFYLCAWSRGTASETQYFGPGTRLLVL.

Points on this clone: The sequence runs out 3 residues before the end of the CDR3; the remainder is reconstructed from the germline J gene. The rearrangement links TRBV7-2 to TRBJ2-2; no definite D call. The germline CDR1 and CDR2 sequences are SGHTA and FQGNSA. The CDR3 is 16 amino acids. Trimming cost V 0 bases and J 2 bases, with 10 bases left between them. This CDR3 reads CASSLAPDFNTGELFF. The sequenced part of the CDR3 DNA is TGTGCCAGCAGCTTAGCCCCAGACTTCAACACCGGGGAG.

Details on this clone: The read terminates 3 residues before the CDR3 end, so the remaining end is supplied by the germline J gene. This rearrangement joins TRBV30 to TRBJ2-3; D remains ambiguous. V was cut by 4 bases and J by 2 bases, with 4 bases left in between. The length of the CDR3 is 11 residues. In germline, CDR1 is GTSNPN, CDR2 SVGIG (reference sequence). The CDR3 loop reads CAWTHTDTQYF. The sequenced part of the CDR3 DNA is TGTGCCTGGACACACACAGATACG.